This T cell receptor beta chain is from a study of shared clonotypes between healthy human individuals. The V end lost 5 bases, the J end lost 0 bases, and 14 bases lay between the germline ends. Germline V gene sequence: CDR1 SGHVS, CDR2 FQNEAQ. The CDR3 spans 15 residues. Assay used: immunoSEQ multiplex PCR; TCRdb lists only in-frame clones, some missing. Counted here are about 2 million clones, approximately 95% occurring once; the ten biggest clones make up roughly 1%. Only CD45RO-negative cells positively selected for CCR7 counted as naive CD8 cells, so terminally differentiated effector memory CD45RA+ cells were excluded.

The sample taken for sequencing was naive CD8+ T cells sorted from blood. V gene TRBV7-8 combines with J gene TRBJ2-7, with D perhaps being TRBD1 or TRBD2 (5 bases each). This TCR was sampled from a man younger than 35 in good health. The CDR3: CASSPSRGFSYEQYF. CDR3 nucleotide sequence: TGTGCCAGCAGCCCGTCGAGGGGATTCTCCTACGAGCAGTACTTC.